These T cell receptor beta chains were read from a single sample in a study of shared clonotypes between healthy human individuals. Measured with immunoSEQ multiplex PCR; TCRdb has only the in-frame clones, and not every one. Found here are about 2.1 million clones, around 93% of them singletons; the top ten hold over 1.5%. Sample: naive CD8+ T cells from PBMCs. The source is a man aged 18-30 years in good health. Some clones in this sample may be carry-over from other donors' samples. Each CDR3 is given with its conserved first and last residue.

len	v_gene	CDR3aa
13	TRBV6-5	CASISASSYEQYF
13	TRBV6-5	CASRSDSGLVAFF
16	TRBV28	CASSSRTSGNTDTQYF
21	TRBV7-8	CASSFKIRGLADARLDNEQFF
14	TRBV2	CASSERAREDIQYF
14	TRBV4-1	CASSQVGLSKEAFF
15	TRBV28	CASQVRAASSYEQYF
14	TRBV7-9	CASSLERGLYEQYF
15	TRBV25-1	CATGSLSGSTDTQYF
14	TRBV15	CATSKQGAGQPQHF
16	TRBV9	CASSSDRPPVYNEQFF
20	TRBV28	CASTGPATSGRGSGTDTQYF
13	TRBV30	CAWAEYSNQPQHF
14	TRBV7-9	CASSHTSGPYEQYF
15	TRBV19	CASSITAGASYEQYF
8	TRBV7-9	CATDTQYF
10	TRBV11-2	CASSSYEQFF
14	TRBV6-5	CASSYTRPDDEQFF
13	TRBV27	CASSTQGYTEAFF
15	TRBV10-1	CASGVPGQGDTEAFF
16	TRBV6-1	CASSDPELAGRYEQYF
16	TRBV7-9	CASSPGGGLAVYEQYF
13	TRBV21-1	CASSPREQSGYTF
18	TRBV7-8	CASSLPSARLADTGELFF